Following are 4 T cell receptor beta chains from one sample sequenced in a study of cytomegalovirus exposure and HLA in healthy donors (dated by TCRdb to between 2016 and 2019). The library was made by the immunoSEQ multiplex PCR assay. The multiplex PCR relied on a mix of 60 forward primers for TCR Vbeta segments and 13 reverse primers for TCR Jbeta segments. TCRdb's version of the immuneACCESS table is confined to in-frame rearrangements and falls short of the full clone set. An unresolved V gene accounts for under half of the shortfall where checked; the remainder is of unknown origin. Within this sample are approximately 170,000 clones, with roughly 80% of them counted one time only. Together, the top ten hold about 2.4% of the sample. Sample: PBMCs. These receptors originate from a male donor in good health and CMV-seronegative.

The chain couples TRBV18 to TRBJ1-3; 9 nucleotides align to TRBD1. Germline-derived CDR1 and CDR2 are KGHSH and LQKENI. This CDR3 comprises 14 residues. Losses at the gene ends were 3 bases for V and 4 bases for J; bases not matched to a gene: 1. CDR3 DNA sequence: TGTGCCAGCTCACCTGGGACAGGGGGAAACACCATATATTTT. Protein: CASSPGTGGNTIYF.

This chain uses TRBV12-5 with TRBJ1-1; 8 bases fit TRBD1. CDR1 LGHNT and CDR2 FRNRAP come from the germline V gene. V shed 6 bases, J shed 6 bases, and the junction held 9 bases outside the gene matches. The CDR3 has 14 amino acids. The CDR3 reads CASGQGAPGAEAFF. The DNA for the CDR3 is TGTGCTAGTGGCCAGGGGGCCCCGGGGGCTGAAGCTTTCTTT.

This chain links TRBV19 with TRBJ1-5, with 7 bases matching TRBD1. CDR3 length: 18 residues. With V trimmed by 3 bases and J by 11 bases, 22 bases remained unmatched. The germline V gene has CDR1 LNHDA and CDR2 SQIVND (reference sequence). DNA for the CDR3: TGTGCCAGTAGTATCGTACTCTCCCCCGGGACAGAGTACTGGACCCAGCATTTT. Its protein is CASSIVLSPGTEYWTQHF.

The gene calls are TRBV6-6 and TRBJ2-1; a weak D match, TRBD1 (6 bases). This CDR3 contains 13 residues. Germline values: CDR1 MNHNY, CDR2 SVGAGI (reference sequence). With 5 bases removed from V and 6 bases from J, the gap between germline ends came to 11 bases. CDR3 in DNA: TGTGCCAGCAGTGCACAGGGCGTCAATGAGCAGTTCTTC. Protein product: CASSAQGVNEQFF.